The 32 T cell receptor beta chains below were found in one sample sequenced in a study of blood T cell repertoires in COVID-19. Produced via immunoSEQ multiplex PCR; TCRdb's table is partial and in-frame only. Among approximately 97,000 clones listed, over 75% were seen once. The sample comprised peripheral blood. Receptors were obtained from a human donor in a cohort sampled during active COVID-19.

The genes are TRBV7-2 and TRBJ2-5; D is undetermined. Germline V gene sequence: CDR1 SGHTA, CDR2 FQGNSA. The CDR3 has 11 amino acids. The germline V and J ends were trimmed by 2 bases and 8 bases, with 6 bases remaining between them. The CDR3 DNA reads TGTGCCAGCAGCTTACTGTATACCCAGTACTTC. Translation: CASSLLYTQYF.

V usage is TRBV3-1 (or the pseudogene TRBV3-2) and J usage is TRBJ2-6, with TRBD1 matching 9 bases. The V gene end was trimmed by 8 bases and the J gene end by 2 bases; junction bases not matched to a gene: 10. Germline assignment: CDR1 LGHDT and CDR2 YNNKEL (reference sequence). The CDR3 spans 17 residues. This chain's CDR3 is CASEGGQGIAGANVLTF. CDR3 in DNA: TGTGCCAGCGAAGGGGGACAGGGCATCGCTGGGGCCAACGTCCTGACTTTC.

The chain combines TRBV20-1 with TRBJ2-5; D not resolved. Germline lookup yields CDR1 DFQATT and CDR2 SNEGSKA (reference sequence). The length of the CDR3 is 11 residues. Trimming shortened V by 4 bases and J by 1 base, and 4 bases separated the two germline ends. For the CDR3, the DNA is TGCAGTGCTACCCTCCAAGAGACCCAGTACTTC. Its protein product is CSATLQETQYF.

This chain connects TRBV19 to TRBJ1-1, with D maybe TRBD1 (5 bases). Between the trimmed V and J ends, which lost 2 bases and 2 bases, there was a span of 9 bases. CDR1 and CDR2 from the germline V gene are LNHDA and SQIVND (reference sequence). The length of the CDR3 is 14 residues. In DNA, the CDR3 is TGTGCCAGTAGTATAACAGGTGATAACACTGAAGCTTTCTTT. Encoded protein: CASSITGDNTEAFF.

The V call is TRBV9, the J call TRBJ2-6; perhaps TRBD1 as D (6 bases). Germline values: CDR1 SGDLS, CDR2 YYNGEE. The V and J ends lost 0 bases and 1 base respectively, with 11 bases between them. The length of the CDR3 is 17 residues. The CDR3 region is CASSVGTQGSGANVLTF. For the CDR3, the DNA is TGTGCCAGCAGCGTAGGGACACAGGGATCTGGGGCCAACGTCCTGACTTTC.

This clone was seen more than once but under ten times. The chain couples TRBV6-5 to TRBJ2-3; 8 bases are shared with TRBD1. From germline, CDR1 is MNHEY and CDR2 SVGAGI. This CDR3 spans 15 amino acids. V was pared by 3 bases and J by 4 bases, with 6 bases of the junction left unmatched. In DNA, the CDR3 is TGTGCCAGCAGTTATGACAGGGGAGACGCAGATACGCAGTATTTT. Translating gives CASSYDRGDADTQYF.

V and J are TRBV14 and TRBJ2-3; D unclear. V dropped 0 bases and J dropped 0 bases, with 16 bases sitting between them. The CDR3 covers 18 residues. Per germline, CDR1 SGHDN and CDR2 FVKESK. The CDR3 coding sequence is TGTGCCAGCAGCCAAGAGTCCAGTATGATTTCAAGCACAGATACGCAGTATTTT. It yields the protein CASSQESSMISSTDTQYF.

Turning to this clone: Within the sample, other DNA sequences also encode this same CDR3. The chain carries TRBV9 and TRBJ2-5; maybe TRBD2 (5 bases). V was trimmed by 0 bases and J by 5 bases, leaving 11 bases between them. This CDR3 region has 14 residues. Looked up from germline, CDR1 is SGDLS and CDR2 is YYNGEE. In DNA form, the CDR3 reads TGTGCCAGCAGCGTAGGTGGGAGCGGCGAGACCCAGTACTTC. This codes for CASSVGGSGETQYF.

The rearrangement links TRBV5-1 to TRBJ1-4; D unresolved. Germline values: CDR1 SGHRS, CDR2 YFSETQ. This CDR3 contains 14 residues. V gave up 2 bases and J gave up 8 bases, with 13 bases separating them. CDR3 bases: TGCGCCAGCAGCTTACATCAGGCTGGGGAAAAACTGTTTTTT. It codes for CASSLHQAGEKLFF. Supplemented by reference TRBV5-1 and TRBJ1-4, the full variable domain reads KAGVTQTPRYLIKTRGQQVTLSCSPISGHRSVSWYQQTPGQGLQFLFEYFSETQRNKGNFPGRFSGRQFSNSRSEMNVSTLELGDSALYLCASSLHQAGEKLFFGSGTQLSVL.

The chain combines TRBV6-1 with TRBJ2-7; D possibly corresponds to TRBD1 (5 bases). Trimming took 3 bases from V and 0 from J, leaving 6 bases between them. The CDR3 runs to 13 residues. CDR1 is MNHNS and CDR2 is SASEGT in the germline V gene. The CDR3 DNA follows: TGTGCCAGCAGTGATAGGGGCTCCTACGAGCAGTACTTC. Amino acids: CASSDRGSYEQYF.

In this sample, this clone turned up once. This chain links TRBV29-1 with TRBJ1-1; no definite D call. This CDR3 contains 12 residues. The V and J ends lost 7 bases and 1 base respectively, with 10 bases between them. Germline V gene data show CDR1 as SQVTM and CDR2 as ANQGSEA. CDR3 sequence: CSALDWNTEAFF. The CDR3 coding sequence is TGCAGCGCCCTAGACTGGAACACTGAAGCTTTCTTT.

This clone was detected only a few times. The chain links TRBV11-2 to TRBJ2-7; TRBD1 might be the D (5 bases). V dropped 1 base and J dropped 2 bases, with 9 bases sitting between them. This CDR3 has 14 amino acids. Germline CDR1 and CDR2: SGHAT and FQNNGV. CDR3 residues: CASSLGDSAYEQYF. The CDR3 DNA reads TGTGCCAGCAGCTTAGGAGACAGCGCCTACGAGCAGTACTTC.

V and J are TRBV10-2 and TRBJ2-3, with 7 bases fitting TRBD1. The CDR3 covers 13 residues. Germline lookup yields CDR1 WSHSY and CDR2 SAAADI. V lost 6 bases, J lost 3 bases, and 3 bases stayed unmatched. As DNA, the CDR3 is TGCGCCAGCAGGCCAGGGGGTACAGATACGCAGTATTTT. Its protein is CASRPGGTDTQYF.

The chain combines TRBV7-2 with TRBJ1-1; possible D gene TRBD1, 6 bases. V was shortened by 5 bases and J by 4 bases, with 14 bases between the two germline ends. CDR1 and CDR2 from the germline V gene are SGHTA and FQGNSA. The CDR3 is 14 amino acids. The CDR3, as DNA: TGTGCCAGCAGCCCCGCGGGGGCCGGCACTGAAGCTTTCTTT. This codes for CASSPAGAGTEAFF.

The CDR3 bases are TGTGCCAGCAGCTCCCAAGGGGCTGGCTACACCTTC. Translating gives CASSSQGAGYTF. The rearrangement joins TRBV11-3 to TRBJ1-2; D may be TRBD1 (5 bases). Germline V gene sequence: CDR1 SGHNT, CDR2 YENEEA. Trimming shortened V by 4 bases and J by 7 bases, and 10 bases separated the two germline ends. The CDR3 covers 12 residues.

The chain recombines TRBV6-4 with TRBJ2-1; 7 bases are shared with TRBD2. This CDR3 has 17 amino acids. CDR1 is MRHNA, CDR2 SNTAGT, per germline. V was clipped by 4 bases and J by 9 bases; unmatched bases: 18. CDR3 DNA: TGTGCCAGCAGTGCCGACTTTTGGGCGGGAGCTCGAAGTGAGCAGTTCTTC. This translates into CASSADFWAGARSEQFF.

V usage is TRBV5-1 and J usage is TRBJ1-4; TRBD1 agrees at 9 bases. Trimming at V came to 4 bases and at J to 8 bases, leaving 9 bases not matched to a gene. Germline assignment: CDR1 SGHRS and CDR2 YFSETQ. This CDR3 has 15 residues. CDR3 nucleotide sequence: TGCGCCAGCAGCAGGACAGGGGAGCAATGGGAAAAACTGTTTTTT. Its protein is CASSRTGEQWEKLFF.

In the case of this clone: An end of the junction does not agree with germline; a read error may underlie this. This rearrangement joins TRBV7-7 to TRBJ2-7; D is perhaps TRBD1 (6 bases). CDR1 and CDR2 (germline): SSHAT, FNYEAQ (reference sequence). There are 16 residues in the CDR3. The DNA of the CDR3 is TGTGCTAGCAGCCCCCTTCCCGGACAGCTAAACTACGAGCAGTACTTC. It codes for CASSPLPGQLNYEQYF.

The rearrangement uses TRBV7-2 and TRBJ2-7; possible D gene TRBD1, 5 bases. Germline values: CDR1 SGHTA, CDR2 FQGNSA. This CDR3 spans 16 amino acids. Between the trimmed V and J ends, which lost 5 bases and 1 base, there was a span of 18 bases. This CDR3 is CASSRRVIGYSYEQYF. DNA of the CDR3: TGTGCCAGCAGCCGCAGGGTAATTGGGTATTCCTACGAGCAGTACTTC.

This clone was found once. The chain has TRBV10-3 and TRBJ1-2; D remains ambiguous. The CDR3 runs to 14 residues. The V end lost 3 bases, the J end lost 8 bases, and 16 bases lay between the germline ends. CDR1 and CDR2 (germline): ENHRY, SYGVKD. The CDR3 DNA reads as TGTGCCATCAGTGACCTAGAGTTCAGCGGGGGCTACACCTTC. Protein product: CAISDLEFSGGYTF.

The gene calls are TRBV23-1 and TRBJ2-7; 9 bases agree with TRBD1. TRBV23-1 is an ORF for which the function is uncertain. V shed 0 bases and J 7 bases; nucleotides not matched to a gene: 10. The CDR3 is 16 residues long. CDR3 bases: TGCGCCAGCAGTCAATCTGGGGGGACAGGGCCGTTTGAGCAGTACTTC. This sequence encodes CASSQSGGTGPFEQYF.

The chain carries TRBV10-2 and TRBJ2-6; possibly TRBD1 for D (6 bases). CDR3 length equals 15 residues. V lost 7 bases to trimming and J lost 4 bases, with 14 bases between them. Germline V gene sequence: CDR1 WSHSY, CDR2 SAAADI. The CDR3 coding sequence is TGCGCCAGCAAGACGAACAGGGCCGGGGCCAACGTCCTGACTTTC. The encoded protein is CASKTNRAGANVLTF.

The V call is TRBV6-1, the J call TRBJ1-2, with TRBD1 as a possible D gene (6 bases). In germline, CDR1 is MNHNS, CDR2 SASEGT. The CDR3 loop spans 15 amino acids. Trimming stripped 1 base from V and 7 bases from J, with 16 bases between. The CDR3 nucleotides read TGTGCCAGCAGTGAAGGATTACGAGGGGGTCGTGGCTACACCTTC. Protein: CASSEGLRGGRGYTF.

The chain recombines TRBV2 with TRBJ1-3; D call uncertain. The V end was cut by 5 bases, the J end by 0 bases, with 14 bases between. Germline CDR1 is SNHLY and CDR2 is FYNNEI. The length of the CDR3 is 16 residues. The CDR3 DNA follows: TGTGCCAGCAGTCCCACGACTTCGAGCTCTGGAAACACCATATATTTT. Amino acids: CASSPTTSSSGNTIYF.

This chain connects TRBV5-1 to TRBJ2-7; TRBD2 aligns across 7 bases. V shed 0 bases, J shed 4 bases, and the junction held 7 bases outside the gene matches. Germline V gene sequence: CDR1 SGHRS, CDR2 YFSETQ. This CDR3 has 15 residues. The DNA of the CDR3 is TGCGCCAGCAGCTTGGCTGCGGGAGCTTGGTACGAGCAGTACTTC. It codes for CASSLAAGAWYEQYF.

V is TRBV19 and J is TRBJ1-2; 7 bases fit TRBD1. The CDR3 has 13 residues. V shed 7 bases and J 3 bases; nucleotides not matched to a gene: 5. Germline CDR1 reads LNHDA; CDR2 reads SQIVND (reference sequence). CDR3 in DNA: TGTGCCAGTATTCGAGGGACAGACTATGGCTACACCTTC. As protein: CASIRGTDYGYTF. Full variable domain (missing parts from reference TRBV19 and TRBJ1-2): DGGITQSPKYLFRKEGQNVTLSCEQNLNHDAMYWYRQDPGQGLRLIYYSQIVNDFQKGDIAEGYSVSREKKESFPLTVTSAQKNPTAFYLCASIRGTDYGYTFGSGTRLTVV.

This chain connects TRBV19 to TRBJ1-2; 9 bases align to TRBD1. This CDR3 spans 18 amino acids. V was pared by 0 bases and J by 7 bases, with 15 bases of the junction left unmatched. Germline V CDR1 and CDR2: LNHDA, SQIVND (reference sequence). DNA for the CDR3: TGTGCCAGTAGTATAGATGCGGGACAGGGCCTGTCCGGCGGTGGCTACACCTTC. Its translation: CASSIDAGQGLSGGGYTF.

The chain employs TRBV9 and TRBJ1-1; D not certain. The CDR3 is 14 amino acids. V was shortened by 4 bases and J by 2 bases, with 12 bases between the two germline ends. Germline-derived CDR1 and CDR2 are SGDLS and YYNGEE. Written as DNA, the CDR3 is TGTGCCAGCAGCCCCTCTGCGGCAAACACTGAAGCTTTCTTT. Amino acids: CASSPSAANTEAFF.

V gene TRBV6-5 combines with J gene TRBJ1-1; D possibly corresponds to TRBD1 (6 bases). V shed 0 bases and J shed 4 bases, with 15 bases lying between them. There are 16 residues in the CDR3. The germline gives CDR1 MNHEY, CDR2 SVGAGI. The CDR3 coding sequence is TGTGCCAGCAGTTACTCGTCAGGGGTATGGATCACTGAAGCTTTCTTT. Its protein product is CASSYSSGVWITEAFF.

The genes are TRBV2 and TRBJ1-2; D is unresolved. The length of the CDR3 is 13 residues. V was clipped by 3 bases and J by 6 bases, with 11 bases between them. Germline V CDR1 and CDR2: SNHLY, FYNNEI. In DNA form, the CDR3 reads TGTGCCAGCAGTGAGGGCAGGACTCATGGCTACACCTTC. As protein: CASSEGRTHGYTF.

The V call is TRBV29-1, the J call TRBJ1-5; D is uncertain. The CDR3 loop spans 16 amino acids. Trimming removed 6 bases from V and 1 base from J, with 19 bases in between. Germline V gene data show CDR1 as SQVTM and CDR2 as ANQGSEA. DNA for the CDR3: TGCAGCGTGGAACGCGGAGAAGGGAGGAGCAATCAGCCCCAGCATTTT. This encodes CSVERGEGRSNQPQHF.

The chain employs TRBV10-1 and TRBJ2-2, with D uncertain. The CDR3 totals 15 residues. Germline CDR1 WNHNN, CDR2 SYGVQD (reference sequence). V was trimmed by 10 bases and J by 0 bases, leaving 15 bases between them. CDR3 sequence (DNA): TGCGCCAACCCTACTCAACCGACGAACACCGGGGAGCTGTTTTTT. Translated: CANPTQPTNTGELFF.